This T cell receptor beta chain emerged from a study of blood T cell repertoires in COVID-19. Per the study methods: Researchers report that nucleated cell counts were estimated from reference gene primer amplification. TCRdb's copy holds only in-frame clones and misses some; the assay was immunoSEQ multiplex PCR. V and J calls and clone size are as listed in that table; D and trimming were resolved from the DNA. Here the sample spans about 250,000 clones, 88% being singletons. This clone was counted many times. V was clipped by 1 base and J by 3 bases; unmatched bases: 6. The CDR3 has 15 residues. Looked up from germline, CDR1 is MGHRA and CDR2 is YSYEKL.

This sequence originates from a woman aged 30 to 39 with acute or convalescent COVID-19. The rearrangement joins TRBV4-1 to TRBJ2-7, with 7 bases aligning to TRBD1. The sequenced sample consisted of peripheral blood. CDR3 nucleotide sequence: TGCGCCAGCAGCCAAGGCCTACAGGGGCACTACGAGCAGTACTTC. Translated, it gives CASSQGLQGHYEQYF.